This T cell receptor beta chain was captured by sequencing in a study of T-cell reconstitution after alpha-beta-depleted transplantation in children. General study findings and limits: The authors attributed T-cell counts and diversity one year after transplant mostly to newly produced T cells. It was reported that alpha-beta T cells came from several hundred expanded graft clones (about two months after transplant).

This clonotype was counted only a few times. No antigen is known for it. The TCRbeta library incorporated unique molecular identifiers. TCRdb analysed the PCR reads with MiXCR anew, one entry per CDR3 protein. In the table there are 580,000 or so distinct CDR3 sequences, 20% to 25% of which are singletons. Specimen: PBMCs, mostly from graft donor cells, collected 360 days after TCRalphabeta/CD19-depleted stem cell transplant. The sequence was obtained from a boy in the first two years of life who had a stem cell transplant for acute myeloid leukemia, so the T cells may come from the graft donor.

DNA for the CDR3: TGCAGTTTTTTTTCCGAGACTAGCGAAAACATTCAGTACTTC. This codes for CSFFSETSENIQYF. This chain joins TRBV20-1 and TRBJ2-4, with 8 bases lining up with TRBD2. Looked up from germline, CDR1 is DFQATT and CDR2 is SNEGSKA (reference sequence). Trimming removed 8 bases from V and 5 bases from J; junction bases left unmatched: 11. The length of the CDR3 is 14 residues.